The clone carrying this T cell receptor (beta chain) was counted a single time. V trimming: 4 bases; J trimming: 0 bases; junction bases outside the gene matches: 12. Germline V gives CDR1 MGHRA, CDR2 YSYEKL. This CDR3 has 18 amino acids. The data stem from a study of blood T cell repertoires in COVID-19. Some clones are missing from TCRdb's copy, which holds only in-frame ones; the method was immunoSEQ multiplex PCR. The table includes tens of thousands of clones, about 88% detected once. The receptor's source is a man in his 70s with acute or convalescent COVID-19. The V and J genes are TRBV4-1 and TRBJ2-7, with 10 positions matching TRBD2. Material: peripheral blood. The CDR3 DNA follows: TGCGCCAGCAGCCCCCAATCGGGAGCGGGAGGGAGCTCCTACGAGCAGTACTTC. Translated: CASSPQSGAGGSSYEQYF.